The sequence of this TCR beta chain was determined in a study of liver allograft versus peripheral blood T cells. Study-level background: Comparative analysis was performed on T cell receptor repertoires from transplanted livers and from recipients' peripheral blood.

Concerning this clonotype: Its antigen is as yet unknown.

Each CDR3 protein is one row after TCRdb ran MiXCR on the reads. Among around 15,000 distinct CDR3 sequences listed, around 20% were seen once. This CDR3 is 15 amino acids long. The ends lost 5 bases at V and 0 bases at J; junction bases unmatched: 3. Per germline, CDR1 MNHNS and CDR2 SASEGT. Overall study findings and caveats: Intra-allograft T cell receptor repertoires in the liver reportedly differed from peripheral blood repertoires.

The receptor comes from a human patient who had a liver transplant. Some T cells may be supplied by the graft donor. This chain links TRBV6-1 with TRBJ2-5; TRBD2 matches at 10 bases. The CDR3 DNA sequence: TGTGCCAGCAGTCCGACTAGCGGGTACCAAGAGACCCAGTACTTC. It yields the protein CASSPTSGYQETQYF.